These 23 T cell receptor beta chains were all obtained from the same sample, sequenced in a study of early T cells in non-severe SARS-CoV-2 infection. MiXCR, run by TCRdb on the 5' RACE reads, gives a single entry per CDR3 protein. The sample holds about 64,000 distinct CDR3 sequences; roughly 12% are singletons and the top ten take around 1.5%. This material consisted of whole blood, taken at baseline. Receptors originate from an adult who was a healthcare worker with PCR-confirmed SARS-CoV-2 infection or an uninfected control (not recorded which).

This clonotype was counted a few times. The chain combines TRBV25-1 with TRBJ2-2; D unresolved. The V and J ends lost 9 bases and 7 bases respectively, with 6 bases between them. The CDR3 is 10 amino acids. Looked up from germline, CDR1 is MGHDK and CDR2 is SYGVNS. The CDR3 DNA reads TGTGCCAGTTTTGGCGGGGAGCTGTTTTTT. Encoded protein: CASFGGELFF.

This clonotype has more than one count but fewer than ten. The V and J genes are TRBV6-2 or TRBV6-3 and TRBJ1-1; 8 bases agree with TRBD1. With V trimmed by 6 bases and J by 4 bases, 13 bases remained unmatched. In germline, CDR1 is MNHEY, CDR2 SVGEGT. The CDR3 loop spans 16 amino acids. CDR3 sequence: CASRSPITGGSTEAFF. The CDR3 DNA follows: TGTGCCAGCAGATCTCCAATTACAGGGGGTTCCACTGAAGCTTTCTTT.

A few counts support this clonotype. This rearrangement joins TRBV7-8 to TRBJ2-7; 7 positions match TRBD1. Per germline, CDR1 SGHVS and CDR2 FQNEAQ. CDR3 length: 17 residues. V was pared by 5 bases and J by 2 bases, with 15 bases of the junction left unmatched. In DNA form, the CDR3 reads TGTGCCAGCAGCCAACGCCGACTACTACAGGGGACCTACGAGCAGTACTTC. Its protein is CASSQRRLLQGTYEQYF.

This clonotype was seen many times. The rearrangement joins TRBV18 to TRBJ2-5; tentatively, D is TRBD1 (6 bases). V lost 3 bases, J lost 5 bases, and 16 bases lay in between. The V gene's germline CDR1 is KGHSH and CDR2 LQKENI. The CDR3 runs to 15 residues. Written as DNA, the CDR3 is TGTGCCAGCTCACCTCGGGGCCTTGGGGGCGAGACCCAGTACTTC. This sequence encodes CASSPRGLGGETQYF.

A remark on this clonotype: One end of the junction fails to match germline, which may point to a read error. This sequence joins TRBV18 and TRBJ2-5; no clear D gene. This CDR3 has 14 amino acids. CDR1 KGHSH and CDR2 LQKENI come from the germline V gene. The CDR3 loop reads CASSHPAYQETQHF. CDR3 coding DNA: TGTGCCAGCTCACATCCGGCGTACCAAGAGACCCAGCACTTC.

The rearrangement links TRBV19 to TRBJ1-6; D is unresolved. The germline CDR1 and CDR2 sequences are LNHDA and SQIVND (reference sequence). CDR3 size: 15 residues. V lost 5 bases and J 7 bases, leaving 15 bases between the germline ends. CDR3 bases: TGTGCCAGTAGTGAGCGAGAGGGCTTCAATTCACCCCTCCACTTT. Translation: CASSEREGFNSPLHF.

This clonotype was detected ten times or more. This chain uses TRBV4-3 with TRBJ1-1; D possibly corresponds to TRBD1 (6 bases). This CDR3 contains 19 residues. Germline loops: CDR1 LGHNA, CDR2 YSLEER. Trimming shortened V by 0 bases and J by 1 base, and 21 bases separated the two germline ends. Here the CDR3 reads CASSQDGRRDTPPNTEAFF. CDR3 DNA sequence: TGCGCCAGCAGCCAAGATGGTCGTCGGGACACCCCTCCGAACACTGAAGCTTTCTTT.

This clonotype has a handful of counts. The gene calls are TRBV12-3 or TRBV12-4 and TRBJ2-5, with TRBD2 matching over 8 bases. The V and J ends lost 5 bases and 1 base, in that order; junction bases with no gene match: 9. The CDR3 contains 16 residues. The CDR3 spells CASSPLVGGAQETQYF. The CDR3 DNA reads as TGTGCCAGCAGTCCTTTGGTCGGGGGGGCCCAAGAGACCCAGTACTTC.

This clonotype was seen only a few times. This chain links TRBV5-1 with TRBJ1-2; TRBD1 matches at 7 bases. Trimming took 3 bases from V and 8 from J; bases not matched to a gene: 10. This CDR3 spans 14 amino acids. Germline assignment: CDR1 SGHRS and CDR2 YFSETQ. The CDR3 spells CASSYYRGWKGYTF. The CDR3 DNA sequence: TGCGCCAGCAGCTACTACAGGGGTTGGAAGGGCTACACCTTC.

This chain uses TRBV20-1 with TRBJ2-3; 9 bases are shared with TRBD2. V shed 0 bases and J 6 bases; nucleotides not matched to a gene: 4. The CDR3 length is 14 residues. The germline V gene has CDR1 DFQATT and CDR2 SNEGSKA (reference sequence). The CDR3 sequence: CSARDVSGGDTQYF. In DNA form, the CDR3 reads TGCAGTGCTAGAGATGTTAGCGGGGGTGATACGCAGTATTTT.

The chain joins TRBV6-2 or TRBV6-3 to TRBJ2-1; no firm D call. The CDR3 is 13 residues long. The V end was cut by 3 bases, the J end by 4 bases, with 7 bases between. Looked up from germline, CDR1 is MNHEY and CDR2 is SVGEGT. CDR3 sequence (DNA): TGTGCCAGCAGTTATGACGCATACAATGAGCAGTTCTTC. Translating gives CASSYDAYNEQFF.

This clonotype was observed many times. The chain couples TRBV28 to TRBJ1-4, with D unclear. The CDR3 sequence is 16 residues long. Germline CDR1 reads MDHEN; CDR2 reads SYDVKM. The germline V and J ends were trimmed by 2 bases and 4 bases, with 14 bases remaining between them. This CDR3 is CASSLPLGLLNEKLFF. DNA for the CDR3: TGTGCCAGCAGTTTACCTCTCGGGCTGCTTAATGAAAAACTGTTTTTT. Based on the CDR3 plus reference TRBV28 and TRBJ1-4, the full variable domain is DVKVTQSSRYLVKRTGEKVFLECVQDMDHENMFWYRQDPGLGLRLIYFSYDVKMKEKGDIPEGYSVSREKKERFSLILESASTNQTSMYLCASSLPLGLLNEKLFFGSGTQLSVL.

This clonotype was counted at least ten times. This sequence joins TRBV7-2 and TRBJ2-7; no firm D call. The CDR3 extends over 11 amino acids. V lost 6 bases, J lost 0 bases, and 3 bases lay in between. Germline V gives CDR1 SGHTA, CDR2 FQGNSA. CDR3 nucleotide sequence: TGTGCCAGCAGTTTCTCCTACGAGCAGTACTTC. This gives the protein CASSFSYEQYF.

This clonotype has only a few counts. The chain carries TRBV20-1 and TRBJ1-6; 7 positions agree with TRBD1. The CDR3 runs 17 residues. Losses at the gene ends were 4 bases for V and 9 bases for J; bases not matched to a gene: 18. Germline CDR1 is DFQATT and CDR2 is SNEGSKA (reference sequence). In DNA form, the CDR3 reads TGCAGTGCTACACCTCTTTGGGGACAGAATGAGGGTTCACCCCTCCACTTT. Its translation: CSATPLWGQNEGSPLHF.

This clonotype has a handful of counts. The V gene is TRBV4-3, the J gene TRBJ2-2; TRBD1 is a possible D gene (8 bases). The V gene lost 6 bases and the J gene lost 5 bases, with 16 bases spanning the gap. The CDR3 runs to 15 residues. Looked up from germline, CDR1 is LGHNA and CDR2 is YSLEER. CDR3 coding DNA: TGCGCCAGCAGGCCTACAGGGGGGGGAACCGGGGAGCTGTTTTTT. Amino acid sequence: CASRPTGGGTGELFF.

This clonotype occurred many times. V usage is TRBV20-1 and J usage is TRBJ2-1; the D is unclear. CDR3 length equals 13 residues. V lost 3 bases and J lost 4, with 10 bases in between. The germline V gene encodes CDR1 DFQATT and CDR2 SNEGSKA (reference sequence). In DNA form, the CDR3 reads TGCAGTGCTAGCCCCGGACGGTACAATGAGCAGTTCTTC. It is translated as CSASPGRYNEQFF.

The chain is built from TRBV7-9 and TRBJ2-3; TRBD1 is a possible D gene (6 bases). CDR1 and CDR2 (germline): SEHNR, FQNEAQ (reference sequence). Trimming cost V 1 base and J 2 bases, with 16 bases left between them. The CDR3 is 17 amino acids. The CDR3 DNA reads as TGTGCCAGCAGCTTAGTCGGGCAGGGGCCGTTCACAGATACGCAGTATTTT. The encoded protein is CASSLVGQGPFTDTQYF.

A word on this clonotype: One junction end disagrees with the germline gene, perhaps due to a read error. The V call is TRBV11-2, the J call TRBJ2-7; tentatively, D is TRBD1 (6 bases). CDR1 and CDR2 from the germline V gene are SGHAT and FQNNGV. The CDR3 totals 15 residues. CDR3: CVSSRTPGTNYEQYF. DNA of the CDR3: TGTGTCAGCAGCCGAACCCCCGGGACAAACTACGAGCAGTACTTC.

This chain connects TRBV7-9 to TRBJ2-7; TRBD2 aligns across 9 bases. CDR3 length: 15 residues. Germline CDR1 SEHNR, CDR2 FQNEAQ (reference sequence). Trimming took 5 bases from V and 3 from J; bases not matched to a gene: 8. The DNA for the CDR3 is TGTGCCAGCAGCCCTGGGAGCGGGGGGCTCTACGAGCAGTACTTC. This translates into CASSPGSGGLYEQYF. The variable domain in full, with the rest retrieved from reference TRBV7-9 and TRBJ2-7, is DTGVSQNPRHKITKRGQNVTFRCDPISEHNRLYWYRQTLGQGPEFLTYFQNEAQLEKSRLLSDRFSAERPKGSFSTLEIQRTEQGDSAMYLCASSPGSGGLYEQYFGPGTRLTVT.

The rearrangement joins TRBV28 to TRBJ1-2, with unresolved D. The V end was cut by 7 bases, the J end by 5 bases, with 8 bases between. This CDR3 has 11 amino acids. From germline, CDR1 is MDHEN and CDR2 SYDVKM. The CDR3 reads CASTNRYGYTF. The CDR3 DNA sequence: TGTGCCAGCACCAATCGGTATGGCTACACCTTC.

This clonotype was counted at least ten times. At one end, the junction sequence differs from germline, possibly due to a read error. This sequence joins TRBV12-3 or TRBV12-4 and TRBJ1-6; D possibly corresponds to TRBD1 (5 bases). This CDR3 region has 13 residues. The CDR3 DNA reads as TGTGCCAGCAGGTTAGAGGGGAGATCACCCCTCCACTTT. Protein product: CASRLEGRSPLHF.

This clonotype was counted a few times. The CDR3 nucleotides read TGTGCCAGCAATTTTGAAGGGGCAGATACGCAGTATTTT. This codes for CASNFEGADTQYF. The chain combines TRBV12-3 or TRBV12-4 with TRBJ2-3, with D tentatively TRBD1 (5 bases). The ends were cut back, 7 bases at V and 4 bases at J, with 12 bases in the middle. There are 13 residues in the CDR3.

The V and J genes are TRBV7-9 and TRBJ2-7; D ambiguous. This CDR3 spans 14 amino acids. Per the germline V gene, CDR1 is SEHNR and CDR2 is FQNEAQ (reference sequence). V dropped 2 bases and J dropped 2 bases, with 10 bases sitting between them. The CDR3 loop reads CASSLSHRTYEQYF. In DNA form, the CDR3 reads TGTGCCAGCAGCTTAAGTCACCGAACCTACGAGCAGTACTTC.